These 29 T cell receptor beta chains came from one sample sequenced in a study of T-cell reconstitution after alpha-beta-depleted transplantation in children. Preparation of the TCRbeta library involved a method that used unique molecular identifiers. TCRdb re-derived calls from the PCR reads in MiXCR, one entry per CDR3 protein. The sample lists over 300,000 distinct CDR3 sequences; around 10% were seen once. This specimen was PBMCs from the stem cell graft donor, taken from the stem cell graft. The receptors were gathered from a human donor who donated a stem cell graft to a child with acute lymphoblastic leukemia.

The chain is built from TRBV12-3 or TRBV12-4 and TRBJ1-1; 9 bases match TRBD1. The ends lost 5 bases at V and 5 bases at J; junction bases unmatched: 9. This CDR3 is 15 amino acids long. Here the CDR3 reads CASSRYRGRGTEAFF. CDR3 nucleotide sequence: TGTGCCAGCAGTCGATACAGGGGGCGAGGTACTGAAGCTTTCTTT.

This clonotype was seen a few times. The V call is TRBV5-1, the J call TRBJ2-1, with 14 bases that match TRBD2. The V segment lost 4 bases and the J segment 4 bases; nucleotides outside the gene matches: 4. This CDR3 contains 16 residues. The germline V gene has CDR1 SGHRS and CDR2 YFSETQ. CDR3 DNA sequence: TGCGCCAGCAGCCCCGGACTAGCGGGAGGATACAATGAGCAGTTCTTC. It yields the protein CASSPGLAGGYNEQFF.

This clonotype was detected a few times. The genes are TRBV6-5 and TRBJ2-7, with D possibly being TRBD1 or TRBD2 (6 bases each). Germline assignment: CDR1 MNHEY and CDR2 SVGAGI. V was pared by 0 bases and J by 4 bases, with 13 bases between. The CDR3 length is 15 residues. This CDR3 reads CASSYSNGGEYEQYF. The CDR3, as DNA: TGTGCCAGCAGTTACTCGAACGGGGGCGAGTACGAGCAGTACTTC.

This clonotype was counted many times. The chain uses TRBV12-3 or TRBV12-4 and TRBJ1-1; 8 positions agree with TRBD1. Trimming took 5 bases from V and 4 from J; bases not matched to a gene: 9. The CDR3 is 15 amino acids. The chain's CDR3 is CASSLSTGVGTEAFF. CDR3 nucleotide sequence: TGTGCCAGCAGTCTCTCGACAGGGGTGGGCACTGAAGCTTTCTTT.

In this sample, this clonotype turned up a few times. This sequence joins TRBV6-5 and TRBJ1-2, with 11 bases identical to TRBD1. The CDR3 is 14 amino acids. CDR1 MNHEY and CDR2 SVGAGI come from the germline V gene. Unmatched junction bases numbered 6, after V lost 4 bases and J lost 8 bases. Here the CDR3 reads CASSSGQGDLGYTF. The CDR3 coding sequence is TGTGCCAGCAGTTCGGGACAGGGGGACTTGGGCTACACCTTC.

The CDR3, as DNA: TGTGCCAGCACCGACAGGGTAAACATTCAGTACTTC. Residues: CASTDRVNIQYF. This rearrangement joins TRBV27 to TRBJ2-4, with 7 bases that match TRBD1. The germline V gene has CDR1 MNHEY and CDR2 SMNVEV (reference sequence). CDR3 length: 12 residues. V gave up 7 bases and J gave up 6 bases; unmatched junction bases: 3.

V and J are TRBV19 and TRBJ1-1, with D maybe TRBD1 (5 bases). Germline V gives CDR1 LNHDA, CDR2 SQIVND (reference sequence). V was pared by 5 bases and J by 7 bases, with 11 bases between. There are 12 residues in the CDR3. This CDR3 reads CASSYRDGEAFF. The DNA of the CDR3 is TGTGCCAGTAGTTACCGGGACGGTGAAGCTTTCTTT.

There are a few counts of this clonotype. This rearrangement joins TRBV4-3 to TRBJ2-7, with TRBD2 matching 10 bases. V gave up 0 bases and J gave up 4 bases; unmatched junction bases: 6. CDR1 is LGHNA and CDR2 is YSLEER in the germline V gene. CDR3 length: 16 residues. The CDR3 is CASSQDKASGRYEQYF. The DNA of the CDR3 is TGCGCCAGCAGCCAAGATAAAGCTAGCGGGAGATACGAGCAGTACTTC.

This clonotype was counted between two and nine times. The rearrangement uses TRBV15 and TRBJ2-1, with D maybe TRBD2 (6 bases). The ends were cut back, 2 bases at V and 5 bases at J, with 16 bases in the middle. The CDR3 consists of 16 residues. Germline loops: CDR1 LNHNV, CDR2 YYDKDF (reference sequence). Written as DNA, the CDR3 is TGTGCCACCAGCAGACGGATAGCGGTTCCCAACAATGAGCAGTTCTTC. This codes for CATSRRIAVPNNEQFF.

In this sample, this clonotype turned up a few times. The chain is built from TRBV15 and TRBJ2-3, with 7 bases that match TRBD2. Germline loops: CDR1 LNHNV, CDR2 YYDKDF (reference sequence). The CDR3 length is 12 residues. The J segment lost 2 bases and the V segment lost 11 bases, leaving 4 bases of the junction unmatched. The CDR3 spells CAARGNTDTQYF. The CDR3 DNA follows: TGTGCCGCGCGGGGGAACACAGATACGCAGTATTTT.

Many counts were recorded for this clonotype. This chain uses TRBV7-2 with TRBJ2-1, with 7 bases aligning to TRBD2. The CDR3 has 13 amino acids. With V trimmed by 4 bases and J by 6 bases, 3 bases remained unmatched. The germline V gene encodes CDR1 SGHTA and CDR2 FQGNSA. The CDR3 is CASSSLASNEQFF. CDR3 in DNA: TGTGCCAGCAGCTCACTAGCGAGCAATGAGCAGTTCTTC.

The V and J genes are TRBV12-3 or TRBV12-4 and TRBJ2-1; tentatively, D is TRBD2 (5 bases). V was trimmed by 3 bases and J by 2 bases, leaving 14 bases between them. This CDR3 is built from 16 residues. DNA of the CDR3: TGTGCCAGCAGTTTGCGGGCAGTTGTCCCCTACAATGAGCAGTTCTTC. Its translation: CASSLRAVVPYNEQFF.

This clonotype was picked up a small number of times. The rearrangement joins TRBV12-3 or TRBV12-4 to TRBJ2-1; D remains unclear. Trimming took 7 bases from V and 0 from J, leaving 19 bases between them. The CDR3 consists of 17 residues. This CDR3 reads CASTPPQGPFSYNEQFF. CDR3 bases: TGTGCCAGCACCCCTCCCCAAGGCCCCTTCTCCTACAATGAGCAGTTCTTC.

V and J are TRBV5-1 and TRBJ2-3, with D possibly being TRBD2 (6 bases). Germline assignment: CDR1 SGHRS and CDR2 YFSETQ. The V gene lost 4 bases and the J gene lost 1 base, with 10 bases spanning the gap. The CDR3 is 14 amino acids. CDR3 bases: TGCGCCAGCAGCAACAAGCGGGGCACAGATACGCAGTATTTT. This translates into CASSNKRGTDTQYF.

The sample holds a few counts of this clonotype. V gene TRBV7-2 combines with J gene TRBJ2-7; D may be TRBD2 (5 bases). Between the trimmed V and J ends, which lost 2 bases and 2 bases, there was a span of 13 bases. Germline CDR1 is SGHTA and CDR2 is FQGNSA. This CDR3 has 15 amino acids. CDR3 DNA sequence: TGTGCCAGCAGCTTATCGGGAAACCATCCCTACGAGCAGTACTTC. This codes for CASSLSGNHPYEQYF.

This clonotype was observed a few times. This CDR3 is missing its conserved last phenylalanine or tryptophan, likely due to a read error. Because the CDR3's place on the DNA is in doubt, the DNA is left out and the CDR3 is given as listed by TCRdb. The chain links TRBV12-3 or TRBV12-4 to TRBJ2-1; whether TRBD2, the table's D call, matches the DNA was not checked. The CDR3 extends over 13 residues, inclusive of both ends. This CDR3 reads CASSPQGTSGFRL.

The chain is built from TRBV29-1 and TRBJ2-7, with D perhaps being TRBD1 or TRBD2 (6 bases each). Germline V lookup: CDR1 SQVTM, CDR2 ANQGSEA. This CDR3 contains 13 residues. The ends were cut back, 5 bases at V and 2 bases at J, with 13 bases in the middle. The CDR3 bases are TGCAGCGTTCAAGGGGGGAAGGCCTACGAGCAGTACTTC. This sequence encodes CSVQGGKAYEQYF.

This rearrangement joins TRBV29-1 to TRBJ2-7, with 10 bases lining up with TRBD2. This CDR3 is built from 13 residues. Germline V gene data show CDR1 as SQVTM and CDR2 as ANQGSEA. V shed 7 bases and J 5 bases; nucleotides not matched to a gene: 8. CDR3 sequence: CSGGTSAGDEQYF. CDR3 bases: TGCAGCGGAGGGACTAGCGCGGGCGACGAGCAGTACTTC.

This clonotype has just a few counts. The chain is built from TRBV12-3 or TRBV12-4 and TRBJ1-1; 10 nucleotides agree with TRBD1. The CDR3 contains 17 residues. With V trimmed by 5 bases and J by 1 base, 10 bases remained unmatched. DNA of the CDR3: TGTGCCAGCAGTAACCCGGGACAGGGGCTGGCGAACACTGAAGCTTTCTTT. Its protein product is CASSNPGQGLANTEAFF.

The table lists this clonotype with a few counts. The rearrangement uses TRBV7-9 and TRBJ2-2; D remains unclear. Trimming took 3 bases from V and 0 from J, leaving 5 bases between them. Looked up from germline, CDR1 is SEHNR and CDR2 is FQNEAQ (reference sequence). The CDR3 totals 14 residues. CDR3 in amino acids: CASSFTANTGELFF. The CDR3 region has the DNA TGTGCCAGCAGCTTTACAGCGAACACCGGGGAGCTGTTTTTT.

There are many counts of this clonotype. This rearrangement joins TRBV12-3 or TRBV12-4 to TRBJ2-3; 10 bases match TRBD2. This CDR3 region has 14 residues. Trimming took 6 bases from V and 4 from J; bases not matched to a gene: 4. The CDR3, as DNA: TGTGCCAGCAGACCGGGACTAGCGTCAGATACGCAGTATTTT. It codes for CASRPGLASDTQYF.

This clonotype has only a few counts. The J gene is TRBJ2-5, the V gene TRBV3-1, with D perhaps matching TRBD1 (5 bases). CDR3 size: 15 residues. Trimming removed 1 base from V and 2 bases from J, with 11 bases in between. Germline CDR1 and CDR2: LGHDT and YNNKEL (reference sequence). The CDR3 protein is CASSQAWTTQETQYF. The CDR3 DNA reads TGTGCCAGCAGCCAAGCCTGGACAACTCAAGAGACCCAGTACTTC.

V and J are TRBV12-3 or TRBV12-4 and TRBJ1-2; no clear D. Trimming stripped 0 bases from V and 5 bases from J, with 13 bases between. There are 15 residues in the CDR3. CDR3 protein: CASSLALGVGYGYTF. The DNA of the CDR3 is TGTGCCAGCAGTTTAGCACTCGGGGTGGGGTATGGCTACACCTTC.

This clonotype has just a few counts. The genes are TRBV20-1 and TRBJ2-3, with D possibly being TRBD1 or TRBD2 (5 bases each). Trimming shortened V by 1 base and J by 3 bases, and 14 bases separated the two germline ends. CDR3 size: 15 residues. The germline CDR1 and CDR2 sequences are DFQATT and SNEGSKA (reference sequence). CDR3 sequence reads: CSARVRTGGTDTQYF. CDR3 sequence (DNA): TGCAGTGCTAGAGTACGGACTGGGGGTACAGATACGCAGTATTTT.

This clonotype was seen more than once but under ten times. The CDR3 nucleotides read TGTGCCAGCAGTGAAATCGGTCCACAGCTTATAGCCAAAAACATTCAGTACTTC. It yields the protein CASSEIGPQLIAKNIQYF. The chain links TRBV25-1 to TRBJ2-4; no firm D call. This CDR3 is built from 18 residues. Germline V lookup: CDR1 MGHDK, CDR2 SYGVNS. The V end lost 2 bases, the J end lost 0 bases, and 17 bases lay between the germline ends.

This sequence joins TRBV20-1 and TRBJ2-7; TRBD2 matches at 8 bases. There are 14 residues in the CDR3. Germline V CDR1 and CDR2: DFQATT, SNEGSKA (reference sequence). The V segment lost 1 base and the J segment 1 base; nucleotides outside the gene matches: 3. As DNA, the CDR3 is TGCAGTGCTAGAGCCGGGACTAGTTCCTACGAGCAGTACTTC. Protein: CSARAGTSSYEQYF.

The J gene is TRBJ1-5, the V gene TRBV4-2; D unresolved. Per the germline V gene, CDR1 is LGHNA and CDR2 is YNFKEQ. V gave up 0 bases and J gave up 7 bases, with 7 bases separating them. This CDR3 has 13 amino acids. CDR3 residues: CASSQDLEQPQHF. The DNA for the CDR3 is TGTGCCAGCAGCCAAGATTTAGAGCAGCCCCAGCATTTT.

This clonotype turned up a few times. The chain has TRBV30 and TRBJ1-5, with 8 positions matching TRBD1. Unmatched junction bases numbered 9, after V lost 4 bases and J lost 4 bases. CDR1 is GTSNPN and CDR2 is SVGIG in the germline V gene (reference sequence). The CDR3 is made up of 15 amino acids. DNA for the CDR3: TGTGCCTGGAACTTTCAGGGGGCGCGGAATCAGCCCCAGCATTTT. Its translation: CAWNFQGARNQPQHF.

This clonotype appeared many times. The chain is built from TRBV4-3 and TRBJ2-2; D gene ambiguous. Germline V gives CDR1 LGHNA, CDR2 YSLEER. The CDR3 runs to 15 residues. Trimming cost V 0 bases and J 3 bases, with 8 bases left between them. CDR3 sequence: CASSQDSSYTGELFF. The CDR3 DNA sequence: TGCGCCAGCAGCCAAGATAGTTCATACACCGGGGAGCTGTTTTTT.